The 9 T cell receptor beta chains presented below share a single source sample, sequenced in a study of CD8 T cells in Susac syndrome (dated 2019 in TCRdb). Preparation of the library involved the immunoSEQ multiplex PCR assay. RNA was extracted using the RNeasy kit, and roughly 0.5 to 1 microgram was reverse transcribed with random hexamers. In TCRdb, the public reads were trimmed at Q25 with fastp and aligned with MiXCR, with productive beta chains retained. Records with the same CDR3 protein are collapsed into one entry carrying the most frequent genes and DNA. Counted in this sample were about 200,000 distinct CDR3 sequences; roughly 90% of them appeared once. The top ten clonotypes cover approximately 0.13% of the sample. What was sequenced was CD8+ T cells from PBMCs. The receptors derive from a human donor with multiple sclerosis.

The chain has TRBV7-8 and TRBJ2-7; a possible D gene is TRBD2 (6 bases). The V end lost 5 bases, the J end lost 1 base, and 18 bases lay between the germline ends. This CDR3 comprises 16 residues. Germline V gene lookup returns CDR1 SGHVS and CDR2 FQNEAQ. CDR3 region: CASSISGLARSYEQYF. CDR3 DNA: TGTGCCAGCAGCATTAGCGGATTAGCACGATCCTACGAGCAGTACTTC.

The chain couples TRBV7-2 to TRBJ1-1, with D perhaps matching TRBD1 (5 bases). V lost 1 base to trimming and J lost 10 bases, with 10 bases between them. CDR1 and CDR2 (germline): SGHTA, FQGNSA. This CDR3 has 12 residues. CDR3 bases: TGTGCCAGCAGCTTAGTAAGGGGAACAGCTTTCTTT. It encodes CASSLVRGTAFF.

A single count supports this clonotype. This chain links TRBV19 with TRBJ2-1, with D perhaps TRBD2 (6 bases). V shed 3 bases and J shed 5 bases, with 17 bases lying between them. CDR3 size: 16 residues. Per the germline V gene, CDR1 is LNHDA and CDR2 is SQIVND (reference sequence). CDR3: CASSIIGAGPNNEQFF. The DNA for the CDR3 is TGTGCCAGTAGTATTATCGGTGCGGGGCCCAACAATGAGCAGTTCTTC.

The V call is TRBV20-1, the J call TRBJ2-7, with D possibly matching TRBD1 (5 bases). Per germline, CDR1 DFQATT and CDR2 SNEGSKA (reference sequence). V lost 1 base and J 0 bases, leaving 10 bases between the germline ends. The CDR3 totals 14 residues. The CDR3 DNA is TGCAGTGCTAGAGTAAAGGGGTTCTCCTACGAGCAGTACTTC. It yields the protein CSARVKGFSYEQYF.

V usage is TRBV23-1 and J usage is TRBJ1-6; D gene ambiguous. TRBV23-1 is sorted into the ORF group, with uncertain function. The V end lost 4 bases, the J end lost 2 bases, and 12 bases lay between the germline ends. This CDR3 spans 16 amino acids. DNA of the CDR3: TGCGCCAGCAGTCGGACCTCGGTGACCTATAATTCACCCCTCCACTTT. Translation: CASSRTSVTYNSPLHF.

This chain links TRBV13 with TRBJ2-1; 10 bases fit TRBD1. The V segment lost 8 bases and the J segment 7 bases; nucleotides outside the gene matches: 8. CDR1 and CDR2 (germline): PRHDT, FYEKMQ (reference sequence). The CDR3 extends over 14 amino acids. The CDR3 region is CASGGTGAWNEQFF. In DNA form, the CDR3 reads TGTGCCAGCGGGGGGACAGGGGCCTGGAATGAGCAGTTCTTC.

V and J are TRBV7-8 and TRBJ1-5; 9 bases agree with TRBD1. Germline CDR1 is SGHVS and CDR2 is FQNEAQ. The CDR3 is made up of 13 amino acids. The V segment lost 7 bases and the J segment 6 bases; nucleotides outside the gene matches: 4. The CDR3 loop is CASTQDRGQPQHF. The CDR3 region has the DNA TGTGCCAGCACCCAGGACAGGGGTCAGCCCCAGCATTTT.

The J gene is TRBJ2-3, the V gene TRBV7-8; 8 bases fit TRBD1. V gave up 4 bases and J gave up 0 bases; unmatched junction bases: 3. CDR1 and CDR2 (germline): SGHVS, FQNEAQ. The CDR3 runs 15 residues. The CDR3 spells CASSSWTGSTDTQYF. The CDR3 DNA reads as TGTGCCAGCAGCTCATGGACAGGGAGCACAGATACGCAGTATTTT.

This chain's CDR3 is CASSLGLAGVLYEQFF. For the CDR3, the DNA is TGCGCCAGCAGCTTGGGACTAGCGGGAGTTCTGTATGAGCAGTTCTTC. The chain is built from TRBV5-1 and TRBJ2-1; TRBD2 matches at 12 bases. Trimming took 0 bases from V and 8 from J; bases not matched to a gene: 6. This CDR3 spans 16 amino acids. Germline loops: CDR1 SGHRS, CDR2 YFSETQ.